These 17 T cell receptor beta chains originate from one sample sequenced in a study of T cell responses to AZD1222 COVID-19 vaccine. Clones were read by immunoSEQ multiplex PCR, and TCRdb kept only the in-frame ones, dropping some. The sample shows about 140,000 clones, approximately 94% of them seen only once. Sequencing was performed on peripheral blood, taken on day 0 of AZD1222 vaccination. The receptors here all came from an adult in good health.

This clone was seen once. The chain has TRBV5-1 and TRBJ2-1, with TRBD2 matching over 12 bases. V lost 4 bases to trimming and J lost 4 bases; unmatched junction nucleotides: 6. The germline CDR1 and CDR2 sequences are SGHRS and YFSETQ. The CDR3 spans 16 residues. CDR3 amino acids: CASSLRTSGVYNEQFF. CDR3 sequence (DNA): TGCGCCAGCAGCCTCCGGACTAGCGGGGTTTACAATGAGCAGTTCTTC.

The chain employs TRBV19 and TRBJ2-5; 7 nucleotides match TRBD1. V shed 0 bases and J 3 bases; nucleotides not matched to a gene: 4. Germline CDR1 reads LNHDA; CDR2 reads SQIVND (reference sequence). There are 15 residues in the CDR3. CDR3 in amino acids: CASSIDSTGKETQYF. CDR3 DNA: TGTGCCAGTAGTATAGACTCGACAGGGAAAGAGACCCAGTACTTC. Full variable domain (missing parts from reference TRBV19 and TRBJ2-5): DGGITQSPKYLFRKEGQNVTLSCEQNLNHDAMYWYRQDPGQGLRLIYYSQIVNDFQKGDIAEGYSVSREKKESFPLTVTSAQKNPTAFYLCASSIDSTGKETQYFGPGTRLLVL.

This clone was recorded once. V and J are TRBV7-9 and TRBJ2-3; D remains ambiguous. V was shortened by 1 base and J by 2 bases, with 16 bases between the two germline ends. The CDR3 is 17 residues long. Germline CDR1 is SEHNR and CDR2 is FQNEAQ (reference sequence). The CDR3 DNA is TGTGCCAGCAGCTTAGGTTCTCGGCAGGCGATCACAGATACGCAGTATTTT. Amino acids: CASSLGSRQAITDTQYF.

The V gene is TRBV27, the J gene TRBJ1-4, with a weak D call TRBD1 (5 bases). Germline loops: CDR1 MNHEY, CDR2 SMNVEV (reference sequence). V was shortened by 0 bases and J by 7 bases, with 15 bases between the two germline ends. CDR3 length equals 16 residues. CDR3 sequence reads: CASSLSGVPIVEKLFF. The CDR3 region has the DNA TGTGCCAGCAGTTTATCAGGGGTTCCCATCGTTGAAAAACTGTTTTTT.

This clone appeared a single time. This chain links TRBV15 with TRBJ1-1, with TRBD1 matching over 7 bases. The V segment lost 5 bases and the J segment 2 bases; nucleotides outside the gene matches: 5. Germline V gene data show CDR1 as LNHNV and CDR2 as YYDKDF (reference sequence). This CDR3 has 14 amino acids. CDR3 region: CATSGGQINTEAFF. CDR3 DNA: TGTGCCACCAGCGGGGGACAGATTAACACTGAAGCTTTCTTT. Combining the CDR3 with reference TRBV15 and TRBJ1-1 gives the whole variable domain DAMVIQNPRYQVTQFGKPVTLSCSQTLNHNVMYWYQQKSSQAPKLLFHYYDKDFNNEADTPDNFQSRRPNTSFCFLDIRSPGLGDTAMYLCATSGGQINTEAFFGQGTRLTVV.

CDR3 residues: CASSYVGGVGTEAFF. DNA for the CDR3: TGTGCCAGCAGTTACGTCGGGGGAGTAGGGACTGAAGCTTTCTTT. The rearrangement uses TRBV6-5 and TRBJ1-1, with D possibly matching TRBD1 (5 bases). This CDR3 has 15 residues. V was pared by 2 bases and J by 5 bases, with 15 bases between. The germline V gene encodes CDR1 MNHEY and CDR2 SVGAGI.

The CDR3 loop reads CASSQVETGIYEQYF. CDR3 nucleotide sequence: TGCGCCAGCAGCCAAGTAGAAACAGGTATTTACGAGCAGTACTTC. The chain combines TRBV4-1 with TRBJ2-7; D perhaps matches TRBD1 (5 bases). CDR1 is MGHRA and CDR2 is YSYEKL in the germline V gene. The CDR3 is made up of 15 amino acids. V was pared by 1 base and J by 4 bases, with 14 bases between.

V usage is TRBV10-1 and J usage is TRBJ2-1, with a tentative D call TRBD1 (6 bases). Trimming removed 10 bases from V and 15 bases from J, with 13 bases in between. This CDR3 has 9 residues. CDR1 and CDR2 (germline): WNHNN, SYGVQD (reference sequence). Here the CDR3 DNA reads TGCGCCACCTATGGACAGACGTTCTTC. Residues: CATYGQTFF.

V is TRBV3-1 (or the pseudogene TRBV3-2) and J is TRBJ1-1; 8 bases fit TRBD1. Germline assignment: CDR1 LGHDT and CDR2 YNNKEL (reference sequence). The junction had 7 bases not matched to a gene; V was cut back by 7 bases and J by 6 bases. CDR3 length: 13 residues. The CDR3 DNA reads TGTGCCAGCAAACAGGGGGACATTCCTGAAGCTTTCTTT. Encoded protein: CASKQGDIPEAFF.

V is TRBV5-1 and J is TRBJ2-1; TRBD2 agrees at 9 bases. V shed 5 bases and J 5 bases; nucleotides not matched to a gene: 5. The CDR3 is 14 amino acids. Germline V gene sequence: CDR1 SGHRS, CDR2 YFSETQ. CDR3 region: CASSLLAGNNEQFF. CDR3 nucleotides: TGCGCCAGCAGTTTGCTAGCGGGGAACAATGAGCAGTTCTTC.

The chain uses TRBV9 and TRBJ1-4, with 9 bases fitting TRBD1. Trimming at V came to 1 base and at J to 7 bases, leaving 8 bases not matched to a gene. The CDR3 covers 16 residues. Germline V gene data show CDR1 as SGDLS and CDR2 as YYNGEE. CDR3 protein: CASSVSPDRGGEKLFF. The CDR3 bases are TGTGCCAGCAGCGTATCCCCGGACAGGGGTGGTGAAAAACTGTTTTTT.

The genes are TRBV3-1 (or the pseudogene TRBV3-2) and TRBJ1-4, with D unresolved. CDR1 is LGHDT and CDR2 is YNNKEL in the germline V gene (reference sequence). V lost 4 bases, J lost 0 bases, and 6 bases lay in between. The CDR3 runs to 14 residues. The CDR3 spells CASSRRATNEKLFF. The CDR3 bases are TGTGCCAGCAGCCGAAGGGCAACTAATGAAAAACTGTTTTTT.

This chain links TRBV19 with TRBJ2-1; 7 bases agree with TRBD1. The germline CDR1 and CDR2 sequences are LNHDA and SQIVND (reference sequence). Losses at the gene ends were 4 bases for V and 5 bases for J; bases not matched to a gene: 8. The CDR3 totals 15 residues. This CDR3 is CASSRQGSGDNEQFF. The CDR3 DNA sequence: TGTGCCAGTAGTAGACAGGGTAGTGGAGACAATGAGCAGTTCTTC.

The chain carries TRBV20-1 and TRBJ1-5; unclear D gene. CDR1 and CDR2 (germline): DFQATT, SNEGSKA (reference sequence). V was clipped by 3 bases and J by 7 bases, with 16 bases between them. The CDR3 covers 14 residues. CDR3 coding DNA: TGCAGTGCTAGTAGAGGAAGCTTGGGGCAGCCCCAGCATTTT. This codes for CSASRGSLGQPQHF.

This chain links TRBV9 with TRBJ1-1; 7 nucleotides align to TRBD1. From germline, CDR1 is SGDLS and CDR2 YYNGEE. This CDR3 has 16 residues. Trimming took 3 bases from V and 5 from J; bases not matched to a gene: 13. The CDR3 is CASSANRGQRGTEAFF. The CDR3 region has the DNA TGTGCCAGCAGCGCAAACAGGGGCCAGCGAGGGACTGAAGCTTTCTTT. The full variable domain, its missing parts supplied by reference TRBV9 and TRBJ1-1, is DSGVTQTPKHLITATGQRVTLRCSPRSGDLSVYWYQQSLDQGLQFLIQYYNGEERAKGNILERFSAQQFPDLHSELNLSSLELGDSALYFCASSANRGQRGTEAFFGQGTRLTVV.

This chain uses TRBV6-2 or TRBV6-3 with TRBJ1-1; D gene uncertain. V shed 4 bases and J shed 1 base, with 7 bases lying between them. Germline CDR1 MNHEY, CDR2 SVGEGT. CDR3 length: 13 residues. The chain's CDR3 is CASSFSGNTEAFF. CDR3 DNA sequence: TGTGCCAGCAGTTTTTCAGGGAACACTGAAGCTTTCTTT.

CDR3 nucleotide sequence: TGTGCCAGCAGTTACTCGACAACAGGGAGCGGGGAGCTGTTTTTT. Amino acids: CASSYSTTGSGELFF. This rearrangement joins TRBV6-6 to TRBJ2-2; the D gene is possibly TRBD1 (6 bases). Germline V gives CDR1 MNHNY, CDR2 SVGAGI (reference sequence). Trimming removed 0 bases at V and 7 bases at J, with 12 bases between. This CDR3 comprises 15 residues.